This T cell receptor beta chain was profiled in a study of blood T cell repertoires in COVID-19. About the study: Acute and convalescent COVID-19 specimens originated in the United States, Italy and Spain. T cells, B-cell-depleted T cells, or PBMCs supplied cDNA or gDNA.

Per the original methods: Reference gene primer amplification yielded estimated nucleated cell counts. TCRdb keeps only in-frame clones here, not all; method: immunoSEQ multiplex PCR. The DNA gave D and trimming, while V, J and clone size come from that table. The table includes some 260,000 clones, around 88% detected once. Per the germline V gene, CDR1 is KGHDR and CDR2 is SFDVKD. There are 16 residues in the CDR3. The trim removed 2 bases at V and 3 bases at J, leaving 3 bases unmatched. The chain has TRBV24-1 and TRBJ1-5, with 10 bases lining up with TRBD1. The TCR was taken from a man older than 75 with acute or convalescent COVID-19. The sequencing input was peripheral blood. CDR3 protein: CATSDSRQGANQPQHF. The DNA of the CDR3 is TGTGCCACCAGTGATTCTAGACAGGGGGCCAATCAGCCCCAGCATTTT.